This T cell receptor beta chain was documented in a study of response to subunit inactivated influenza vaccine. The study, taken as a whole, reports: The authors put forward the suggestion that each seasonal influenza vaccination may bring in only a limited number of new T cells.

This clonotype has a count of ten or more. Its antigen is unknown. TCRdb fed the RT-PCR reads into MiXCR, producing one record per CDR3 protein. The table records fewer than 200,000 distinct CDR3 sequences, around 9% of them present only once. V trimming: 4 bases; J trimming: 4 bases; junction bases outside the gene matches: 2. CDR1 and CDR2 from the germline V gene are SQVTM and ANQGSEA. The CDR3 is 12 amino acids. Here the sequenced sample was non-naive T cells sorted from PBMCs, taken on the day of vaccination. This rearrangement joins TRBV29-1 to TRBJ1-1; 8 bases map to TRBD1. This sequence was found in a man aged 50-60 years who received an inactivated influenza vaccine. CDR3: CSVVTGGTEAFF. The DNA for the CDR3 is TGCAGCGTTGTAACAGGGGGCACTGAAGCTTTCTTT.